The 5 T cell receptor beta chains in this list originate from one sample, sequenced in a study of blood T cells in healthy people across ages. With a J-beta primer mix and a sample-barcoded 5' primer, a second PCR ran 7 to 11 cycles. TCRdb redid the calling of the 5' RACE reads with MiXCR, one entry per CDR3 protein. The sample holds around 870,000 distinct CDR3 sequences, roughly 26% seen once. What was sequenced was blood. Every receptor here comes from a woman aged 80 or older in good health.

This clonotype was counted at least ten times. The J gene is TRBJ1-6, the V gene TRBV6-5, with D tentatively TRBD1 (6 bases). Germline V lookup: CDR1 MNHEY, CDR2 SVGAGI. The CDR3 runs 16 residues. Trimming pared 0 bases from V and 4 bases from J, leaving 10 bases between. Written as DNA, the CDR3 is TGTGCCAGCAGTTACTCGGGGCAGGGGTATAATTCACCCCTCCACTTT. Protein product: CASSYSGQGYNSPLHF.

The CDR3 loop is CSAQRGAITEAFF. The DNA of the CDR3 is TGCAGCGCTCAGAGAGGTGCAATCACTGAAGCTTTCTTT. The chain carries TRBV29-1 and TRBJ1-1; D is ambiguous. CDR3 length: 13 residues. Looked up from germline, CDR1 is SQVTM and CDR2 is ANQGSEA. V dropped 7 bases and J dropped 4 bases, with 16 bases sitting between them. The full variable domain, completed using reference TRBV29-1 and TRBJ1-1, is SAVISQKPSRDICQRGTSLTIQCQVDSQVTMMFWYRQQPGQSLTLIATANQGSEATYESGFVIDKFPISRPNLTFSTLTVSNMSPEDSSIYLCSAQRGAITEAFFGQGTRLTVV.

This clonotype showed up many times. The gene calls are TRBV10-3 and TRBJ2-1; possibly TRBD1 or TRBD2 for D (5 bases each). The ends were cut back, 0 bases at V and 5 bases at J, with 14 bases in the middle. The CDR3 loop spans 16 amino acids. The germline V gene encodes CDR1 ENHRY and CDR2 SYGVKD. CDR3 sequence: CAISESEGRGNNEQFF. The CDR3 DNA sequence: TGTGCCATCAGTGAGTCCGAGGGGCGCGGTAACAATGAGCAGTTCTTC.

This clonotype was recorded at least ten times. This sequence may be a read error, since a much larger clone differs from it by one base. The chain links TRBV6-2 or TRBV6-3 to TRBJ2-5; D call uncertain. The germline gives CDR1 MNHEY, CDR2 SVGEGT. V was clipped by 7 bases and J by 5 bases, with 8 bases between them. CDR3 size: 11 residues. The CDR3 is CASTVGETQYF. CDR3 DNA: TGTGCCAGCACCGTAGGGGAGACCCAGTACTTC.

This clonotype was seen more than once but under ten times. This sequence joins TRBV5-5 and TRBJ1-6; 8 bases are a match to TRBD1. Germline V gene lookup returns CDR1 SGHKS and CDR2 YYEKEE (reference sequence). This CDR3 region has 15 residues. The V and J ends lost 0 bases and 6 bases, in that order; junction bases with no gene match: 2. In nucleotides, the CDR3 is TGTGCCAGCAGCTTGGGGACAGGGACTAATTCACCCCTCCACTTT. Translation: CASSLGTGTNSPLHF.